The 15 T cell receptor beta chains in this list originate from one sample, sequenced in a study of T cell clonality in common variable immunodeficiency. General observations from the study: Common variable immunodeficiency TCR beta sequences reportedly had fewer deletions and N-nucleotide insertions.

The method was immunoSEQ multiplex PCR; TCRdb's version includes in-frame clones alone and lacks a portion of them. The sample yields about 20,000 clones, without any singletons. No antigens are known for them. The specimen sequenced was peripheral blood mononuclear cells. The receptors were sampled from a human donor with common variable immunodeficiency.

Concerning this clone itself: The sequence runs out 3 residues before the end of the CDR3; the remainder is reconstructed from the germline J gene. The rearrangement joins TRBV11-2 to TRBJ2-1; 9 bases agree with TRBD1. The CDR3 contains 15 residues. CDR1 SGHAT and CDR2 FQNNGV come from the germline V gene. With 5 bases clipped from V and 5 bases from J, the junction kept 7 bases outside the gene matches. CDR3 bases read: TGTGCCAGCAGCCTGGGACAGGGTAGGAACAATGAG. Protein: CASSLGQGRNNE. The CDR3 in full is CASSLGQGRNNEQFF.

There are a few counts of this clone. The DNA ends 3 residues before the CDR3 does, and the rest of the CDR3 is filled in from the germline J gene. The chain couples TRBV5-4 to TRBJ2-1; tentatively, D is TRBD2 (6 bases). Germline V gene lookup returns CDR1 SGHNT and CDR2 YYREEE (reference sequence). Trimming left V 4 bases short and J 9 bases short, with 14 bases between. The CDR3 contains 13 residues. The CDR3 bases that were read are TGTGCCAGCAGCCCACCGACTAGTTCTGAG. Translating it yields CASSPPTSSE. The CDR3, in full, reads CASSPPTSSEQFF. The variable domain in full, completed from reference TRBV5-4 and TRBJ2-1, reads ETGVTQSPTHLIKTRGQQVTLRCSSQSGHNTVSWYQQALGQGPQFIFQYYREEENGRGNFPPRFSGLQFPNYSSELNVNALELDDSALYLCASSPPTSSEQFFGPGTRLTVL.

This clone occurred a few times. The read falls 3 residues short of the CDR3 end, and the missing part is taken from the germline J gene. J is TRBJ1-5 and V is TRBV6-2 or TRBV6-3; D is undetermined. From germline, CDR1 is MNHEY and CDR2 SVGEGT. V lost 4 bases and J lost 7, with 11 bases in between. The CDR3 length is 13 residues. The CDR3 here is CASSLAVGQPQHF. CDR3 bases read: TGTGCCAGCAGTTTGGCAGTAGGGCAGCCC.

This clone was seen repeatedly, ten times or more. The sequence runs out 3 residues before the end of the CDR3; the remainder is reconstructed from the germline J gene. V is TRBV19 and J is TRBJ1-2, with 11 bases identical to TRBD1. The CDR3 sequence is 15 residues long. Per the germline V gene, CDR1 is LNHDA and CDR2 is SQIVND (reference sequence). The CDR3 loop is CASSIRRDRGSGYTF. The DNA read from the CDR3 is TGTGCCAGTAGTATTCGTCGGGACAGGGGGAGCGGC.

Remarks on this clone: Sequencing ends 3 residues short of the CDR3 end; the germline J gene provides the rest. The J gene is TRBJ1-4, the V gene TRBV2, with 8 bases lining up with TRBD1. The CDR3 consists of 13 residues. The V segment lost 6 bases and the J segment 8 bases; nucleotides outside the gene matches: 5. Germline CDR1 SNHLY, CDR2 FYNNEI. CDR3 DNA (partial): TGTGCCAGCAGGGTCAGGGGGCTGGAAAAA. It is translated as CASRVRGLEK. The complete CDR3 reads CASRVRGLEKLFF.

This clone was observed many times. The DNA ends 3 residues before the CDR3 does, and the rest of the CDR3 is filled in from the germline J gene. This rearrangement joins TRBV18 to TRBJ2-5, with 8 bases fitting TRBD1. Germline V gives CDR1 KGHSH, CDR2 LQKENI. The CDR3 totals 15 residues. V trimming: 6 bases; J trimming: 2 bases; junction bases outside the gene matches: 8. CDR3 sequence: CASSQDREGQETQYF. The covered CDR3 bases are TGTGCCAGCTCCCAGGACAGGGAAGGACAAGAGACC. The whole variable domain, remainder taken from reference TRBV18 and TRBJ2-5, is NAGVMQNPRHLVRRRGQEARLRCSPMKGHSHVYWYRQLPEEGLKFMVYLQKENIIDESGMPKERFSAEFPKEGPSILRIQQVVRGDSAAYFCASSQDREGQETQYFGPGTRLLVL.

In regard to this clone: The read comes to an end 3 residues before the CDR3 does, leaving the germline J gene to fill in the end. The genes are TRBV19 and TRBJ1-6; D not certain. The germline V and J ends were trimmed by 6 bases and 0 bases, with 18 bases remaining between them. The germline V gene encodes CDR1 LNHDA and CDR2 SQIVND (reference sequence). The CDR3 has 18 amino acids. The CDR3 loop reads CASREEPLSGSYNSPLHF. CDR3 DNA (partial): TGTGCCAGTAGAGAGGAACCCCTTTCGGGCTCCTATAATTCACCC.

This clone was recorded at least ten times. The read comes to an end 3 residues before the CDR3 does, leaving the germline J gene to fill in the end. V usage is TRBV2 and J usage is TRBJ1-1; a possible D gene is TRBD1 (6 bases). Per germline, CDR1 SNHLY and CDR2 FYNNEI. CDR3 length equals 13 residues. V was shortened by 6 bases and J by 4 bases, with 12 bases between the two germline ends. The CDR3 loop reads CASSRGQSTEAFF. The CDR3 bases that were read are TGTGCCAGCAGCCGCGGACAGTCCACTGAA.

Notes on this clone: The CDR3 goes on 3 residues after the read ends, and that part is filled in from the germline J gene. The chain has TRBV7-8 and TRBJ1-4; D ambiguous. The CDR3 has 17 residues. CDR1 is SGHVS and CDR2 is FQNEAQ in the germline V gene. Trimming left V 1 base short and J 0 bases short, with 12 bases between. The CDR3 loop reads CASSLDPQATTNEKLFF. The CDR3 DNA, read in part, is TGTGCCAGCAGCTTAGATCCGCAGGCAACAACTAATGAAAAA.

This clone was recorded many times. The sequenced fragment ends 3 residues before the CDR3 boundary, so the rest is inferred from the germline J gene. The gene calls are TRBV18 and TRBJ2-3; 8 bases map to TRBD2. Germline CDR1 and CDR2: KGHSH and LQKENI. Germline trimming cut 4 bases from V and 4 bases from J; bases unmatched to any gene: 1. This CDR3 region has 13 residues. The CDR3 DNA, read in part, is TGTGCCAGCTCACAAGCGGGAGCAGATACG. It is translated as CASSQAGADT. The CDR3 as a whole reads CASSQAGADTQYF.

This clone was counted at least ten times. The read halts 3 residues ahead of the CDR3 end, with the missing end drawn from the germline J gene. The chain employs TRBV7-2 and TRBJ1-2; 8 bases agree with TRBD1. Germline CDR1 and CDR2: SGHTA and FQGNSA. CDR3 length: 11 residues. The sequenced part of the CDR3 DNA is TGTGCCAGCAGCCGACAGGGGAGC. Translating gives CASSRQGS. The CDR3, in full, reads CASSRQGSYTF.

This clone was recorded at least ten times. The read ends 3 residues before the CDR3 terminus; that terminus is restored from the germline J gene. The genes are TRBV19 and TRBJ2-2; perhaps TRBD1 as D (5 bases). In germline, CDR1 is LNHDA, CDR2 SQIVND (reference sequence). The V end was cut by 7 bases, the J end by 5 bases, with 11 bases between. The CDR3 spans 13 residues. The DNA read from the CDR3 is TGTGCCAGTAAAGCCCGACAGACCGGGGAG. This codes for CASKARQTGE. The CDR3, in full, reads CASKARQTGELFF.

The part of the CDR3 DNA that was read is TGCAGTGCTAGGGGCACAGTGTCCCCTGGAAACACC. This translates into CSARGTVSPGNT. The full CDR3 sequence reads CSARGTVSPGNTIYF. The chain uses TRBV20-1 and TRBJ1-3; D not resolved. Read data end 3 residues before the CDR3 end; the end is taken from the germline J gene. The CDR3 spans 15 residues. The germline CDR1 and CDR2 sequences are DFQATT and SNEGSKA (reference sequence). V gave up 3 bases and J gave up 2 bases, with 14 bases separating them.

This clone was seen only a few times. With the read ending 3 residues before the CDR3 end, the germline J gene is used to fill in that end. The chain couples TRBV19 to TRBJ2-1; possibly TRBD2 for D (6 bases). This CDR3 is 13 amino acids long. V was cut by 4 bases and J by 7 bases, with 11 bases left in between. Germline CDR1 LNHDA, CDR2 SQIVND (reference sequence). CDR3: CASSRGLTNEQFF. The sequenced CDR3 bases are TGTGCCAGTAGTAGGGGACTCACTAATGAG.

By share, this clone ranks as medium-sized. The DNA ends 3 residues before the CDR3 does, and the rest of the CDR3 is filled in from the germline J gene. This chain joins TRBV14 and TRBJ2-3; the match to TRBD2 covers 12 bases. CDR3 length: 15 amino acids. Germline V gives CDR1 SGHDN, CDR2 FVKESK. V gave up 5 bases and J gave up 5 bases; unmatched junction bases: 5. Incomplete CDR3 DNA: TGTGCCAGCAGCTACGCACTAGCGGGGGGAGATACG. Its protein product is CASSYALAGGDT. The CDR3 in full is CASSYALAGGDTQYF. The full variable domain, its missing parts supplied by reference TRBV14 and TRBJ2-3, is EAGVTQFPSHSVIEKGQTVTLRCDPISGHDNLYWYRRVMGKEIKFLLHFVKESKQDESGMPNNRFLAERTGGTYSTLKVQPAELEDSGVYFCASSYALAGGDTQYFGPGTRLTVL.